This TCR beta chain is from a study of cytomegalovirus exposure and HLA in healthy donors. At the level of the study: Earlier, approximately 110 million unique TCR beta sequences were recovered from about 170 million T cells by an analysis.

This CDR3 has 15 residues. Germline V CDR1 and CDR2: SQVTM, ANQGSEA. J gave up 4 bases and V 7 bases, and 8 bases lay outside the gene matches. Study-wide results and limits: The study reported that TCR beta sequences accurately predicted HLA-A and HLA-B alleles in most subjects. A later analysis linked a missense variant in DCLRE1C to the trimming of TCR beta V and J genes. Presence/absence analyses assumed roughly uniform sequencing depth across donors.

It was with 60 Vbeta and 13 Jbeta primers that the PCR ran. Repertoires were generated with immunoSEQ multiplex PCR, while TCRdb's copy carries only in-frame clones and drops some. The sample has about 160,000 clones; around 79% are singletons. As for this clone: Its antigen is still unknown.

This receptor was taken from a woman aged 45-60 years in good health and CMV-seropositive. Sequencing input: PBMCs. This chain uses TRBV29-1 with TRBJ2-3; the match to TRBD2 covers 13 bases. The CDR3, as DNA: TGCAGCGCCCCAGGACTAGCGGGAGTCCCAGATACGCAGTATTTT. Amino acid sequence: CSAPGLAGVPDTQYF.